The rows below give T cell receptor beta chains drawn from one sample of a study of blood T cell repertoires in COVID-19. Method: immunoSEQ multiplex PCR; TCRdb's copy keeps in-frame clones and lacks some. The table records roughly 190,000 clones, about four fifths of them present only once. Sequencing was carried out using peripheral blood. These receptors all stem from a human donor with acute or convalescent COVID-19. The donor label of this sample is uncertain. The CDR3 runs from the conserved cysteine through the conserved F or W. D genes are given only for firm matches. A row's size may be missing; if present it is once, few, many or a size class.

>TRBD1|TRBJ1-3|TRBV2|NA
TGTGCCAGCAGGACAGGGGGAAACACCATATATTTT
CASRTGGNTIYF
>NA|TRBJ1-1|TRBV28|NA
TGTGCCAGCAGCCTGGGGGCCTCGCCTTGGGGCACTGAAGCTTTCTTT
CASSLGASPWGTEAFF
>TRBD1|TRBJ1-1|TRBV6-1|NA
TGTGCCAGCAGTGGCGTATTATCCCGAGACAGGGTGGGGACTGAAGCTTTCTTT
CASSGVLSRDRVGTEAFF
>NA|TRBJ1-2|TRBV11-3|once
TGTGCCAGCAGCTTAGCTAACCGGGGACACCTCGCTAACTATGGCTACACCTTC
CASSLANRGHLANYGYTF
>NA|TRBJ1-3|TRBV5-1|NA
TGCGCCAGCAGCTTGAATTCGGACAGCAGAAACACCATATATTTT
CASSLNSDSRNTIYF
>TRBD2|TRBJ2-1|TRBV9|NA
TGTGCCAGCAGCGCTGGGGGACGGGGGGCCTACAATGAGCAGTTCTTC
CASSAGGRGAYNEQFF
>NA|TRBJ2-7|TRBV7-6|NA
TGTGCCAGCAGCTTAGCGGGGGCCCCGTACGAGCAGTACTTC
CASSLAGAPYEQYF
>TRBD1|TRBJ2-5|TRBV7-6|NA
TGTGCCAGCAGCCGGGGACAGGGGATCGAGACCCAGTACTTC
CASSRGQGIETQYF
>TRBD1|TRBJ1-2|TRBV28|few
TGTGCCAGCAGTCTGGGACAGGTTAACTATGGCTACACCTTC
CASSLGQVNYGYTF
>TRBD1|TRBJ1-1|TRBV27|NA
TGTGCCAGCAGTTCGGGACAGAAGAACACTGAAGCTTTCTTT
CASSSGQKNTEAFF
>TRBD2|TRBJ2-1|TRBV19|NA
TGTGCCAGTAGTAACCGGGGGCGGGAGGGAAACAATGAGCAGTTCTTC
CASSNRGREGNNEQFF
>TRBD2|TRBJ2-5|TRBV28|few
TGTGCCAGCAGTCTCCTCATAGCGGGAGGGCGGGGGGAGACCCAGTACTTC
CASSLLIAGGRGETQYF
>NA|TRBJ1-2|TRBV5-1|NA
TGCGCCAGCAGCTTGGAGTCCCCTGAGTATGGCTACACCTTC
CASSLESPEYGYTF
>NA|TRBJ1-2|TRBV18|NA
TGTGCCAGCTCAACAGACGTACCTAGCCCCTATGGCTACACCTTC
CASSTDVPSPYGYTF
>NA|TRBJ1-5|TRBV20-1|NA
TGCAGTGCTAGTCCCGATCAGCCCCAGCATTTT
CSASPDQPQHF
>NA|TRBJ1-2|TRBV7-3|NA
TGTGCCAGCAGCTTATGGTCCAGGGAGGGCTATGGCTACACCTTC
CASSLWSREGYGYTF
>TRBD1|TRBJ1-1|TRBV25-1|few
TGTGCCAGCAGTGCCCGGGACAGGGACACTGAAGCTTTCTTT
CASSARDRDTEAFF
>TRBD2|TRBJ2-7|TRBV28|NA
TGTGCGTCGATAGCGGGAGGGCGATACGAGCAGTACTTC
CASIAGGRYEQYF
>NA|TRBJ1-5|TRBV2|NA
TGTGCCAGCAGTGAAAACAGGGCGGGCAATCAGCCCCAGCATTTT
CASSENRAGNQPQHF
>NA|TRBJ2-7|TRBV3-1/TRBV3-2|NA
TGTGCCAGCAGCCTTACCGGGACAAGATTCTACGAGCAGTACTTC
CASSLTGTRFYEQYF
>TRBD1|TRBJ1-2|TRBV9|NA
TGTGCCAGCAGCGCCCGGGACAGAGGGCGCCCCCTTTATGGCTACACCTTC
CASSARDRGRPLYGYTF
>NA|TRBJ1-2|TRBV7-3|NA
TGTGCCAGCCGAGGACAGTTGGGGGACTATGGCTACACCTTC
CASRGQLGDYGYTF
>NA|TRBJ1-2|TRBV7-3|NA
TGTGCCAGCAGCCCCCGAGCGGGACGAGGCTACACCTTC
CASSPRAGRGYTF
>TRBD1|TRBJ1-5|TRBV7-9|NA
TGTGCCAGCAGCACTCAGGGGGTCGATCAGCCCCAGCATTTT
CASSTQGVDQPQHF
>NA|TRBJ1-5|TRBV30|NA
TGTGCCGCCCGGGACTCCCATAGCAATCAGCCCCAGCATTTT
CAARDSHSNQPQHF
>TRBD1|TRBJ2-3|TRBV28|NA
TGTGCCAGCAGTGTGATGAGACAGGGGGTCACAGATACGCAGTATTTT
CASSVMRQGVTDTQYF
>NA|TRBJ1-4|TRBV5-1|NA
TGCGCCAGCAGCTGGGACAATTCGATTGAAAAACTGTTTTTT
CASSWDNSIEKLFF
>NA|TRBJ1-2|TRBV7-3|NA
TGTGCCAGCAGCGCCGGGACCAGGGGTGGCTACACCTTC
CASSAGTRGGYTF
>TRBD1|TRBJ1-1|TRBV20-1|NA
TGCAGTGCTAGTCCCCCTACAGGGGGCACTGAAGCTTTCTTT
CSASPPTGGTEAFF
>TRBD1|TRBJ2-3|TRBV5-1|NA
TGCGCCAGCAGCCCGGGGACAGAAACAGATACGCAGTATTTT
CASSPGTETDTQYF
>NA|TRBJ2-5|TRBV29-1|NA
TGCAGCGTGGATGGGCAGGTAGGAGAGACCCAGTACTTC
CSVDGQVGETQYF
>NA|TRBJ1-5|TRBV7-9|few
TGTGCCAGCAGCTCAGGGAGGGACGGTAGCAATCAGCCCCAGCATTTT
CASSSGRDGSNQPQHF
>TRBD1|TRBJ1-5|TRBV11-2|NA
TGTGCCAGCAGCGCGACAGGGGGGAGCAATCAGCCCCAGCATTTT
CASSATGGSNQPQHF
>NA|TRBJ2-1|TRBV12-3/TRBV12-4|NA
TGTGCCAGCAGCATAGGACACCACAATGAGCAGTTCTTC
CASSIGHHNEQFF
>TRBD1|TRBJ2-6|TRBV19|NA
TGTGCCAGTAGCGGGACAGGGGTAGCTGGGGCCAACGTCCTGACTTTC
CASSGTGVAGANVLTF
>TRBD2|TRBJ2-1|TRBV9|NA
TGTGCCAGCAGCGTAGATCCGGTTAGCGGGGTCCTCTCCTACAATGAGCAGTTCTTC
CASSVDPVSGVLSYNEQFF
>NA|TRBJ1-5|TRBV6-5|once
TGTGCCAGCGGCTACAGGGACGGGCCCCAGCATTTT
CASGYRDGPQHF
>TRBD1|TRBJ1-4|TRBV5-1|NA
TGCGCCAGCTGCTCAAGCGGGACAGGGGATGAAAAACTGTTTTTT
CASCSSGTGDEKLFF
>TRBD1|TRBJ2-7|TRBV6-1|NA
TGTGCCAGCAGTGACAAGGGCAGGGGGCACGAGCAGTACTTC
CASSDKGRGHEQYF
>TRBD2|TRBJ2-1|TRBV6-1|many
TGTGCCAGCAGTGAAGAGACTAGCGGGTTCTCCTACAATGAGCAGTTCTTC
CASSEETSGFSYNEQFF
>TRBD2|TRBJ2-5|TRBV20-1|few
TGCAGTGCTAGTGAGCGGGGGGGCAGGGAGACCCAGTACTTC
CSASERGGRETQYF
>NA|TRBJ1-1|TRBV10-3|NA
TGTGCCATCAGTGAGAGTGGGGCCGCCACTGAAGCTTTCTTT
CAISESGAATEAFF
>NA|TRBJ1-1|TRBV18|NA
TGTGCCAGCTCAAAACAAACAGGGAGCACTGAAGCTTTCTTT
CASSKQTGSTEAFF
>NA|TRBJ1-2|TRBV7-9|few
TGTGCCAGCAGCCCCCACTCGGCGCGGGATGGCTACACCTTC
CASSPHSARDGYTF
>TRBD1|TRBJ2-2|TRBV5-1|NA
TGCGCCAGCAGCTTGTTGGGACAGGGGGACACCGGGGAGCTGTTTTTT
CASSLLGQGDTGELFF
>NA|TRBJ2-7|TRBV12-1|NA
TGTGCCAGCAGCCCCCCACCAGCGGGAGGCCCCGACTTCTACGAGCAGTACTTC
CASSPPPAGGPDFYEQYF
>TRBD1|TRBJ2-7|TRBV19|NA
TGTGCCAGTAGTCCCCGACAGGGAAATCCGGACGAGCAGTACTTC
CASSPRQGNPDEQYF
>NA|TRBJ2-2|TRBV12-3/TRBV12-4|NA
TGTGCCAGCAGTTTGTATCCCGGGGAGCTGTTTTTT
CASSLYPGELFF
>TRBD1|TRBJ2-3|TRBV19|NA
TGTGCCAGTAGGACAGGGGTGGGCACAGATACGCAGTATTTT
CASRTGVGTDTQYF
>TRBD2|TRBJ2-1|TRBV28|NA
TGTGCCAGCAGTTTAATACGACGTAGGACTAGTCCCAATGAGCAGTTCTTC
CASSLIRRRTSPNEQFF
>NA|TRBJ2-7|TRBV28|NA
TGTGCCAGCAGTTCACCTACAGGGCCCTCCGAGCAGTACTTC
CASSSPTGPSEQYF
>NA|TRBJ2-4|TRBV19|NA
TGTGCCAGTAGTATGAAGTCAGTAGCCAAAAACATTCAGTACTTC
CASSMKSVAKNIQYF
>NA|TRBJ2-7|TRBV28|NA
TGTGCCAGCAGTTTCCCCACCTACGAGCAGTACTTC
CASSFPTYEQYF
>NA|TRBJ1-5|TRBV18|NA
TGTGCCAGCTCACCCTCGGGCTGGGGCGGCAATCAGCCCCAGCATTTT
CASSPSGWGGNQPQHF
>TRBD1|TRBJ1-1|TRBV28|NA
TGTGCCAGCAGCAACAGGGGGCTGAACACTGAAGCTTTCTTT
CASSNRGLNTEAFF
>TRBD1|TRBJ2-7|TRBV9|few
TGTGCCAGCAGCCCGACAGGGAAGGACGAGCAGTACTTC
CASSPTGKDEQYF
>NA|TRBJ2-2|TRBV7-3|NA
TGTGCCAGCAGCTTAATCGGGGGAGGGAACACCGGGGAGCTGTTTTTT
CASSLIGGGNTGELFF
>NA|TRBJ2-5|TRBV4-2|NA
TGTGCCAGCAGCCAAGATCCCCCCGGGGAAGAGGGAGAGACCCAGTACTTC
CASSQDPPGEEGETQYF
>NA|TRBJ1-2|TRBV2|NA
TGTGCCAGCATAAATTCCAGGGGATCCTATGGCTACACCTTC
CASINSRGSYGYTF